The source of this TCR beta chain is a study of shared T cell receptors in the human thymus. TCRdb's copy holds only in-frame clones and misses some; the assay was immunoSEQ multiplex PCR. The sample has roughly 560,000 clones; 78% are singletons. CDR3 size: 15 residues. Germline V gene data show CDR1 as SGHTA and CDR2 as FQGTGA. V shed 5 bases and J shed 1 base, with 14 bases lying between them. These data also formed part of another study, on human thymus T cells. That paper states: Immunologically healthy infants in Finland undergoing congenital heart defect surgery were the donors. Thymus tissue for the work was resected from patients undergoing corrective heart surgery. Repertoires sampled from thymus and blood appeared biased in V and J gene usage. Related research has reported that thymic repertoires overlap highly among unrelated individuals.

The gene calls are TRBV7-3 and TRBJ1-1; D is possibly TRBD1 (5 bases). The receptor comes from a boy under two years old with a congenital heart defect. Sequenced material: thymocytes. CDR3 protein: CASSPTPDRNTEAFF. The CDR3 DNA follows: TGTGCCAGCAGCCCAACCCCCGACAGGAACACTGAAGCTTTCTTT.